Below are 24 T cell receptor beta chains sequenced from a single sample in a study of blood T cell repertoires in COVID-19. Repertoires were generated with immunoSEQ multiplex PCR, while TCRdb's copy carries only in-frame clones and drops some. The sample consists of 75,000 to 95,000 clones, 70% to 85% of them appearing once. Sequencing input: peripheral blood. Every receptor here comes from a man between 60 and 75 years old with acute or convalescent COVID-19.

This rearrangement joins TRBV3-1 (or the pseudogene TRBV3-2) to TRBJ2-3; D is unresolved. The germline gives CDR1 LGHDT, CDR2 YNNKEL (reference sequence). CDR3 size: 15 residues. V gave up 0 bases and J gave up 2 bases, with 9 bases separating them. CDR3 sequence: CASSQDTGYTDTQYF. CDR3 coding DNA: TGTGCCAGCAGCCAAGATACCGGGTACACAGATACGCAGTATTTT.

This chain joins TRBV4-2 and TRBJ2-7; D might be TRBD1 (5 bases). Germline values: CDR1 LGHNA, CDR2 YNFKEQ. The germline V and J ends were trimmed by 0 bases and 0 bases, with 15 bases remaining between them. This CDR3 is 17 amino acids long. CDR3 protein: CASSQDRTTASSYEQYF. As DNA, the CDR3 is TGTGCCAGCAGCCAAGATCGTACGACAGCGAGCTCCTACGAGCAGTACTTC.

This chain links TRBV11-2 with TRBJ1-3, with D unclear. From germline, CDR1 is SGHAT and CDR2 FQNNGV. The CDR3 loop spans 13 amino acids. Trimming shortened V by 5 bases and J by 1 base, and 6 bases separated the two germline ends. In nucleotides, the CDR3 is TGTGCCAGCAGCCCACAATCTGGAAACACCATATATTTT. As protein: CASSPQSGNTIYF.

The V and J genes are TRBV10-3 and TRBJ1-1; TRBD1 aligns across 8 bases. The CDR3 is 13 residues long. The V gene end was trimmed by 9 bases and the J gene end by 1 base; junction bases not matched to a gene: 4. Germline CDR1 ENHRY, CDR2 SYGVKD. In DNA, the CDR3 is TGTGCCATAATGGGACAGGCGAACACTGAAGCTTTCTTT. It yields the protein CAIMGQANTEAFF.

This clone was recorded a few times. The CDR3 region is CASSSDRSANYGYTF. CDR3 bases: TGTGCCAGCTCATCGGACAGGTCAGCTAACTATGGCTACACCTTC. The gene calls are TRBV18 and TRBJ1-2; 7 nucleotides align to TRBD1. CDR3 length: 15 residues. V was pared by 5 bases and J by 0 bases, with 6 bases of the junction left unmatched. CDR1 and CDR2 from the germline V gene are KGHSH and LQKENI.

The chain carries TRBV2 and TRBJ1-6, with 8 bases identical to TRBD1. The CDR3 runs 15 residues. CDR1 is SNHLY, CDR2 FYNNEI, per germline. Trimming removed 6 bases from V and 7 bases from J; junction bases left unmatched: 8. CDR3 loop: CASRKSGQANSPLHF. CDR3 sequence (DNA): TGTGCCAGCAGAAAGTCGGGACAGGCAAATTCACCCCTCCACTTT.

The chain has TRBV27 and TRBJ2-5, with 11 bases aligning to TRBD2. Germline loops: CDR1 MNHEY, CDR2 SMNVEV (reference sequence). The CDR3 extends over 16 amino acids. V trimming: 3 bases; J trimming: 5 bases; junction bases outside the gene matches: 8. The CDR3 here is CASSFGKRTSGETQYF. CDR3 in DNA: TGTGCCAGCAGTTTCGGGAAGCGGACTAGCGGGGAGACCCAGTACTTC.

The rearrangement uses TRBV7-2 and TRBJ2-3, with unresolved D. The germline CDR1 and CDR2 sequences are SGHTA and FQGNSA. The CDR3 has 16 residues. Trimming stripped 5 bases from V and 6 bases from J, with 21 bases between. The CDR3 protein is CASSLNGAVPSDTQYF. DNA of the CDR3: TGTGCCAGCAGCCTAAACGGTGCGGTACCTTCGGATACGCAGTATTTT.

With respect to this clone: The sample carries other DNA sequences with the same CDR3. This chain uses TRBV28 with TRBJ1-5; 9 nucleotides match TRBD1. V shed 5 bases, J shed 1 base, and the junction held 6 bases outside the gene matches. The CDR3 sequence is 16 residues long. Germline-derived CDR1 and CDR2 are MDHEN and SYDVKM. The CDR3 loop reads CASSPFGTGSNQPQHF. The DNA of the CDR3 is TGTGCCAGCAGTCCATTCGGGACAGGGAGCAATCAGCCCCAGCATTTT. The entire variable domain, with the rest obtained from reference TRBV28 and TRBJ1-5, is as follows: DVKVTQSSRYLVKRTGEKVFLECVQDMDHENMFWYRQDPGLGLRLIYFSYDVKMKEKGDIPEGYSVSREKKERFSLILESASTNQTSMYLCASSPFGTGSNQPQHFGDGTRLSIL.

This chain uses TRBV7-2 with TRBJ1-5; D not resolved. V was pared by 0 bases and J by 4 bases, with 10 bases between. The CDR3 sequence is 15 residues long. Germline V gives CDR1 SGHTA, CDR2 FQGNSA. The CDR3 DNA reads TGTGCCAGCAGCTTAGCCGGAGGTCCTAATCAGCCCCAGCATTTT. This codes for CASSLAGGPNQPQHF.

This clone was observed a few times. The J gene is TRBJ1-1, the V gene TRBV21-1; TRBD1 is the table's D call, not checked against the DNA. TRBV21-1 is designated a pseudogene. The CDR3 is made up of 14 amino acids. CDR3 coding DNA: TGTGCCAGCAGTCGCACAGGGATGAACACTGAAGCTTTCTTT. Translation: CASSRTGMNTEAFF.

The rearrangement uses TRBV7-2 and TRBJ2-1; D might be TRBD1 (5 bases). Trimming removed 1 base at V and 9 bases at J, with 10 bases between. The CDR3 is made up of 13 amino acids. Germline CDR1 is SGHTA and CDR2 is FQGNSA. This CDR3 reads CASSLGPGIEQFF. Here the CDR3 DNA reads TGTGCCAGCAGCTTAGGTCCAGGGATTGAGCAGTTCTTC.

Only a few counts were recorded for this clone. The CDR3 reads CASHRGSYEQYV. The CDR3 coding sequence is TGTGCCAGCCACAGGGGAAGCTACGAGCAGTACGTC. The chain has TRBV2 and TRBJ2-7, with 7 bases matching TRBD1. CDR1 and CDR2 from the germline V gene are SNHLY and FYNNEI. V lost 8 bases, J lost 3 bases, and 4 bases stayed unmatched. This CDR3 has 12 residues.

Here the CDR3 reads CATSRAQGYSPLHF. CDR3 DNA: TGTGCCACCAGCAGAGCCCAGGGATATTCACCCCTCCACTTT. V gene TRBV15 combines with J gene TRBJ1-6, with D possibly matching TRBD1 (5 bases). The V and J ends lost 1 base and 8 bases respectively, with 9 bases between them. Germline V CDR1 and CDR2: LNHNV, YYDKDF (reference sequence). This CDR3 spans 14 amino acids. Based on the CDR3 plus reference TRBV15 and TRBJ1-6, the full variable domain is DAMVIQNPRYQVTQFGKPVTLSCSQTLNHNVMYWYQQKSSQAPKLLFHYYDKDFNNEADTPDNFQSRRPNTSFCFLDIRSPGLGDTAMYLCATSRAQGYSPLHFGNGTRLTVT.

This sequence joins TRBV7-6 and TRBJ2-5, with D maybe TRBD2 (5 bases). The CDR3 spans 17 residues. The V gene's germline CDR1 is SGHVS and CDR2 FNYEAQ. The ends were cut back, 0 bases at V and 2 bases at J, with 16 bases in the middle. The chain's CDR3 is CASSLAPTRGYQETQYF. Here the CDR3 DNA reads TGTGCCAGCAGCTTAGCTCCCACCCGCGGGTATCAAGAGACCCAGTACTTC.

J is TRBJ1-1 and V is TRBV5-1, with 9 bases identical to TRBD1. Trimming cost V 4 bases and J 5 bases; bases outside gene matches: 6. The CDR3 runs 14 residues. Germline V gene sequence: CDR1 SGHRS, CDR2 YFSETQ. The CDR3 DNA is TGCGCCAGCAGCCGAGGGACAGGGAATACTGAAGCTTTCTTT. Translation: CASSRGTGNTEAFF.

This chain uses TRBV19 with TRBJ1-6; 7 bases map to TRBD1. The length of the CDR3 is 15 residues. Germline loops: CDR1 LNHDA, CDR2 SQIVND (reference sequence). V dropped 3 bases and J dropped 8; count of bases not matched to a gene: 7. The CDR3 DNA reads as TGTGCCAGTAGTATGGGACAGATGGGATATTCACCCCTCCACTTT. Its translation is CASSMGQMGYSPLHF.

The CDR3, as DNA: TGCGCCAGCAGCCAAGTCGGGTGGGGGGGTGAAAAACTGTTTTTT. This sequence encodes CASSQVGWGGEKLFF. The chain has TRBV4-1 and TRBJ1-4; D might be TRBD1 (5 bases). The V and J ends lost 1 base and 7 bases respectively, with 13 bases between them. This CDR3 is 15 amino acids long. Germline V gene lookup returns CDR1 MGHRA and CDR2 YSYEKL.

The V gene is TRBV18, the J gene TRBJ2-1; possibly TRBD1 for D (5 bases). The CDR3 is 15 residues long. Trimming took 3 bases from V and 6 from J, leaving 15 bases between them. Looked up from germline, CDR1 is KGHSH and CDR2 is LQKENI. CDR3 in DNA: TGTGCCAGCTCACCCCAGGGCGACTCGGGCAATGAGCAGTTCTTC. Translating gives CASSPQGDSGNEQFF.

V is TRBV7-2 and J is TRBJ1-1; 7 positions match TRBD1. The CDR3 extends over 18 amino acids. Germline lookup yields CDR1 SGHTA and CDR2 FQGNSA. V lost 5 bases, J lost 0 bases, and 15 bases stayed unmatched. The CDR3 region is CASSPSSGQILMNTEAFF. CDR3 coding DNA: TGTGCCAGCAGCCCATCATCGGGACAGATACTCATGAACACTGAAGCTTTCTTT.

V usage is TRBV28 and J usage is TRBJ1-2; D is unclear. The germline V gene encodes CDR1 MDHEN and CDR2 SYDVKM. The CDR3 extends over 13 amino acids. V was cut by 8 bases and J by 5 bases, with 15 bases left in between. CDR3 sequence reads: CASVQAPRYGYTF. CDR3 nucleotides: TGTGCCAGCGTCCAAGCTCCGCGTTATGGCTACACCTTC.

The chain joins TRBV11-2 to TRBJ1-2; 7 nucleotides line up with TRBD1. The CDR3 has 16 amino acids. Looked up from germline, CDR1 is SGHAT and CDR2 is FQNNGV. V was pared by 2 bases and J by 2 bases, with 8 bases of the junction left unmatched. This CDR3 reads CASSLHGDRANYGYTF. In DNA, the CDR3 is TGTGCCAGCAGCTTACATGGAGACAGGGCCAACTATGGCTACACCTTC. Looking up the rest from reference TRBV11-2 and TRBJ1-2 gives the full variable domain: EAGVAQSPRYKIIEKRQSVAFWCNPISGHATLYWYQQILGQGPKLLIQFQNNGVVDDSQLPKDRFSAERLKGVDSTLKIQPAKLEDSAVYLCASSLHGDRANYGYTFGSGTRLTVV.

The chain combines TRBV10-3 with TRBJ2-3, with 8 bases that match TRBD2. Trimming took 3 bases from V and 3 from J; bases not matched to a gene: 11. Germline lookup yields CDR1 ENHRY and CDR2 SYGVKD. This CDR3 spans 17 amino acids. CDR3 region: CAISDEAGVFSTDTQYF. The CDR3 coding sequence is TGTGCCATCAGTGATGAAGCGGGGGTGTTCAGTACAGATACGCAGTATTTT.

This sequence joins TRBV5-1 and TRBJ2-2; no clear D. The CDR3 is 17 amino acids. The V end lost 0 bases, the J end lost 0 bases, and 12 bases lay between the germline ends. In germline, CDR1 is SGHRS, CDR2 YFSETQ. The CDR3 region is CASSLVWQATNTGELFF. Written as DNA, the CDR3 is TGCGCCAGCAGCTTGGTCTGGCAGGCCACGAACACCGGGGAGCTGTTTTTT.